These 19 T cell receptor beta chains came from one sample sequenced in a study of cytomegalovirus exposure and HLA in healthy donors. The PCR employed 60 Vbeta primers together with 13 Jbeta primers. Assay used: immunoSEQ multiplex PCR; TCRdb lists only in-frame clones, some missing. The sample lists around 90,000 clones, around three fifths seen once, with 20% to 25% in the top ten. Sequenced material: PBMCs. Receptors originate from a woman in her forties or fifties in good health and CMV-seropositive.

This clone has just a few counts. The germline gene is not matched at one end of the junction; a read error may be the cause. The chain recombines TRBV7-9 with TRBJ1-1; D possibly corresponds to TRBD1 (6 bases). This CDR3 spans 14 amino acids. Per the germline V gene, CDR1 is SEHNR and CDR2 is FQNEAQ (reference sequence). CDR3 DNA: TGTTCCAGCAGCCCGCCACAGGGTAACACTGAAGCTTTCTTT. Its protein is CSSSPPQGNTEAFF.

This clone showed up just a few times. The chain uses TRBV27 and TRBJ1-6; D is perhaps TRBD1 (6 bases). V was pared by 2 bases and J by 7 bases, with 9 bases between. The CDR3 covers 14 residues. CDR1 and CDR2 (germline): MNHEY, SMNVEV (reference sequence). The CDR3 region is CASSLTTGNSPLHF. The CDR3 DNA follows: TGTGCCAGCAGTTTAACAACAGGGAATTCACCCCTCCACTTT.

V and J are TRBV19 and TRBJ2-7, with 11 bases aligning to TRBD1. The germline V gene has CDR1 LNHDA and CDR2 SQIVND (reference sequence). Unmatched junction bases numbered 9, after V lost 4 bases and J lost 7 bases. There are 15 residues in the CDR3. The CDR3 region is CASSTGTGGRGEQYF. CDR3 nucleotides: TGTGCCAGTAGTACCGGGACAGGGGGAAGAGGGGAGCAGTACTTC.

The chain combines TRBV5-5 with TRBJ1-3; TRBD1 matches at 7 bases. The CDR3 contains 15 residues. The V gene end was trimmed by 6 bases and the J gene end by 0 bases; junction bases not matched to a gene: 6. Germline V gives CDR1 SGHKS, CDR2 YYEKEE (reference sequence). CDR3 region: CASNPDRDSGNTIYF. The CDR3 DNA is TGTGCCAGCAACCCAGACAGGGACTCTGGAAACACCATATATTTT.

This clone was seen only once. This sequence joins TRBV28 and TRBJ1-6; D perhaps matches TRBD1 (6 bases). There are 15 residues in the CDR3. The V and J ends lost 2 bases and 3 bases respectively, with 8 bases between them. Germline lookup yields CDR1 MDHEN and CDR2 SYDVKM. This CDR3 reads CASSLGRGYNSPLHF. DNA for the CDR3: TGTGCCAGCAGTTTAGGCAGGGGCTATAATTCACCCCTCCACTTT.

This rearrangement joins TRBV30 to TRBJ2-5, with D possibly TRBD2 on 6 matching bases. Trimming removed 4 bases from V and 6 bases from J, with 15 bases in between. The CDR3 sequence is 13 residues long. Germline loops: CDR1 GTSNPN, CDR2 SVGIG (reference sequence). In DNA, the CDR3 is TGTGCCTGGACCGGGGGTCTAAAACAGACCCAGTACTTC. It translates to CAWTGGLKQTQYF.

This clone occurred a few times. V is TRBV10-2 and J is TRBJ2-5; TRBD1 matches 10 bases. Looked up from germline, CDR1 is WSHSY and CDR2 is SAAADI. The V and J ends lost 3 bases and 7 bases, in that order; junction bases with no gene match: 8. The CDR3 contains 15 residues. CDR3 nucleotide sequence: TGCGCCAGCAGTGACGGAGGACAGGGGGGAGGGACCCAGTACTTC. This codes for CASSDGGQGGGTQYF.

The chain carries TRBV11-3 and TRBJ2-7; TRBD2 aligns across 9 bases. Looked up from germline, CDR1 is SGHNT and CDR2 is YENEEA. The junction had 3 bases not matched to a gene; V was cut back by 5 bases and J by 7 bases. There are 12 residues in the CDR3. The CDR3 region is CASSLSGGEQYF. CDR3 coding DNA: TGTGCCAGCAGCCTAAGCGGGGGGGAGCAGTACTTC.

The chain combines TRBV29-1 with TRBJ2-5, with D hard to call. V lost 3 bases, J lost 7 bases, and 12 bases lay in between. The germline gives CDR1 SQVTM, CDR2 ANQGSEA. CDR3 length: 12 amino acids. The CDR3 sequence is CSVESNSLTQYF. CDR3 coding DNA: TGCAGCGTTGAGTCAAACAGCCTGACCCAGTACTTC.

The chain is built from TRBV2 and TRBJ1-2, with D unresolved. Trimming removed 7 bases at V and 7 bases at J, with 7 bases between. In germline, CDR1 is SNHLY, CDR2 FYNNEI. This CDR3 region has 10 residues. The CDR3 nucleotides are TGTGCCAGCATACTCCCTGGCTACACCTTC. As protein: CASILPGYTF.

This rearrangement joins TRBV5-1 to TRBJ2-7; 11 bases agree with TRBD2. The J segment lost 1 base and the V segment lost 1 base, leaving 4 bases of the junction unmatched. Germline V lookup: CDR1 SGHRS, CDR2 YFSETQ. The length of the CDR3 is 16 residues. CDR3 nucleotide sequence: TGCGCCAGCAGCTTGTCGGGACTAGCGGAGTCCTACGAGCAGTACTTC. As protein: CASSLSGLAESYEQYF.

The rearrangement uses TRBV5-1 and TRBJ2-5; 13 nucleotides line up with TRBD2. The V gene end was trimmed by 0 bases and the J gene end by 1 base; junction bases not matched to a gene: 3. Germline V CDR1 and CDR2: SGHRS, YFSETQ. This CDR3 region has 17 residues. This chain's CDR3 is CASSLGLAGGLQETQYF. The CDR3 coding sequence is TGCGCCAGCAGCTTGGGACTAGCGGGGGGTCTCCAAGAGACCCAGTACTTC.

The rearrangement links TRBV5-6 to TRBJ1-1, with a tentative D call TRBD1 (5 bases). The V end lost 1 base, the J end lost 7 bases, and 8 bases lay between the germline ends. Looked up from germline, CDR1 is SGHDT and CDR2 is YYEEEE. The CDR3 runs 12 residues. CDR3 in amino acids: CASSLSGFEAFF. CDR3 sequence (DNA): TGTGCCAGCAGCTTGTCAGGGTTTGAAGCTTTCTTT.

V gene TRBV23-1 combines with J gene TRBJ2-4; 10 bases are a match to TRBD1. TRBV23-1 is treated as an ORF (open reading frame) with a function not yet certain. CDR3 length: 18 amino acids. V lost 0 bases to trimming and J lost 4 bases; unmatched junction nucleotides: 9. The CDR3 nucleotides read TGCGCCAGCAGTCAATCGAGGGGGACAGGGGAAATGAAAAACATTCAGTACTTC. Translating it yields CASSQSRGTGEMKNIQYF.

The sample holds a few counts of this clone. The V and J genes are TRBV2 and TRBJ2-7; TRBD1 matches 9 bases. Germline V gene lookup returns CDR1 SNHLY and CDR2 FYNNEI. The CDR3 spans 13 residues. V lost 4 bases to trimming and J lost 7 bases; unmatched junction nucleotides: 5. This CDR3 is CASSAWTGEEQYF. In nucleotides, the CDR3 is TGTGCCAGCAGTGCGTGGACAGGGGAAGAGCAGTACTTC.

The chain combines TRBV28 with TRBJ1-6; no clear D. Trimming took off 1 base at V and 7 bases at J, with 8 bases between the two ends. Germline V lookup: CDR1 MDHEN, CDR2 SYDVKM. CDR3 length: 14 residues. Here the CDR3 reads CASSLSGNNSPLHF. The DNA for the CDR3 is TGTGCCAGCAGTTTATCAGGAAACAATTCACCCCTCCACTTT.

The rearrangement links TRBV18 to TRBJ2-1, with D possibly matching TRBD2 (6 bases). The germline V gene encodes CDR1 KGHSH and CDR2 LQKENI. Trimming cost V 0 bases and J 5 bases, with 17 bases left between them. There are 17 residues in the CDR3. In DNA, the CDR3 is TGTGCCAGCTCACCACCGGGACGGGACTCTCGCAACAATGAGCAGTTCTTC. This gives the protein CASSPPGRDSRNNEQFF.

As DNA, the CDR3 is TGTGCCACCACGACAGGGGAGACAGATACGCAGTATTTT. It encodes CATTTGETDTQYF. The rearrangement links TRBV10-3 to TRBJ2-3; 8 nucleotides align to TRBD1. Germline V gives CDR1 ENHRY, CDR2 SYGVKD. Trimming removed 10 bases from V and 3 bases from J; junction bases left unmatched: 6. The CDR3 covers 13 residues.

This clone was picked up one time. The chain couples TRBV2 to TRBJ1-6, with D maybe TRBD1 (6 bases). V gave up 3 bases and J gave up 10 bases, with 19 bases separating them. In germline, CDR1 is SNHLY, CDR2 FYNNEI. The CDR3 totals 16 residues. The CDR3 nucleotides are TGTGCCAGCAGTGACAGGGGACCGGATTATGGGTCACCCCTCCACTTT. This encodes CASSDRGPDYGSPLHF.